A selection of T cell receptor beta chains follows, all from one sample in a study of spatial heterogeneity in lung cancer. TCRdb re-called the 5' RACE reads with MiXCR, one entry per CDR3 protein. The sample yields around 120,000 distinct CDR3 sequences, over 9% seen once. The sequenced sample was PBMCs, obtained at follow-up. The source of these receptors is a male donor with early-stage non-small cell lung cancer. Each CDR3 is given with its conserved first and last residue. The D gene is left open where the match is weak. Size is stated for part of the rows, as once, few or many counts, or as a class when the clone is expanded.

cdr3_aa: CSVSEGNQPQHF; cdr3_nt: TGCAGCGTTTCAGAGGGCAATCAGCCCCAGCATTTT; j_call: TRBJ1-5; clone_size: many; d_call: .; v_call: TRBV29-1
cdr3_aa: CASSRSRSVYRASGANVLTF; cdr3_nt: TGTGCCAGCAGTCGAAGCAGGAGTGTCTACAGGGCTTCTGGGGCCAACGTCCTGACTTTC; j_call: TRBJ2-6; clone_size: many; d_call: .; v_call: TRBV27
cdr3_aa: CASSLGLLSTDTQYF; cdr3_nt: TGTGCCAGCAGCTTAGGACTCCTTAGCACAGATACGCAGTATTTT; j_call: TRBJ2-3; clone_size: few; d_call: .; v_call: TRBV7-9
cdr3_aa: CASLRPGQGDEQYF; cdr3_nt: TGTGCCAGCCTCCGGCCGGGACAGGGTGACGAGCAGTACTTC; j_call: TRBJ2-7; clone_size: few; d_call: TRBD1; v_call: TRBV6-2/TRBV6-3
cdr3_aa: CASSLGPKGNSPLHF; cdr3_nt: TGTGCCAGCAGCTTAGGCCCGAAAGGGAATTCACCCCTCCACTTT; j_call: TRBJ1-6; clone_size: .; d_call: .; v_call: TRBV11-2
cdr3_aa: CASRGQVSYNEQFF; cdr3_nt: TGTGCCAGCAGAGGACAGGTCTCCTACAATGAGCAGTTCTTC; j_call: TRBJ2-1; clone_size: few; d_call: TRBD1; v_call: TRBV7-2
cdr3_aa: CASSLGTGSYNEQFF; cdr3_nt: TGTGCCAGCAGCCTTGGGACAGGGTCCTACAATGAGCAGTTCTTC; j_call: TRBJ2-1; clone_size: many; d_call: TRBD1; v_call: TRBV7-9
cdr3_aa: CASSYSGTFPYEQYF; cdr3_nt: TGTGCCAGCAGTTACTCTGGGACGTTCCCCTACGAGCAGTACTTC; j_call: TRBJ2-7; clone_size: .; d_call: .; v_call: TRBV6-5
cdr3_aa: CASSQDRGKLFF; cdr3_nt: TGTGCCAGCAGCCAAGATCGGGGAAAACTGTTTTTT; j_call: TRBJ1-4; clone_size: many; d_call: .; v_call: TRBV4-2
cdr3_aa: CASSPSGGREQFF; cdr3_nt: TGTGCCAGCAGCCCCTCCGGGGGGAGGGAGCAGTTCTTC; j_call: TRBJ2-1; clone_size: .; d_call: TRBD2; v_call: TRBV7-6
cdr3_aa: CASSKNHEQFF; cdr3_nt: TGTGCCAGCAGCAAGAACCATGAGCAGTTCTTC; j_call: TRBJ2-1; clone_size: few; d_call: .; v_call: TRBV7-8
cdr3_aa: CASSLVGSMNTEAFF; cdr3_nt: TGTGCCAGCAGCTTGGTTGGCAGCATGAACACTGAAGCTTTCTTT; j_call: TRBJ1-1; clone_size: .; d_call: .; v_call: TRBV5-5
cdr3_aa: CASSPGRAFEQFF; cdr3_nt: TGTGCCAGCAGCCCCGGTAGGGCCTTTGAGCAGTTCTTC; j_call: TRBJ2-1; clone_size: many; d_call: .; v_call: TRBV7-2
cdr3_aa: CASSLEGAGTGYGYTF; cdr3_nt: TGCGCCAGCAGCTTGGAGGGTGCGGGGACAGGCTATGGCTACACCTTC; j_call: TRBJ1-2; clone_size: .; d_call: TRBD1; v_call: TRBV5-1
cdr3_aa: CASRGVDNEQFF; cdr3_nt: TGTGCCTCCAGAGGAGTGGACAATGAGCAGTTCTTC; j_call: TRBJ2-1; clone_size: many; d_call: .; v_call: TRBV10-3
cdr3_aa: CASSISAGELYEQYF; cdr3_nt: TGTGCCAGTAGTATCTCAGCGGGGGAGCTCTACGAGCAGTACTTC; j_call: TRBJ2-7; clone_size: .; d_call: TRBD2; v_call: TRBV19
cdr3_aa: CASSLGLAGGRETQYF; cdr3_nt: TGTGCCAGCAGCCTCGGACTAGCGGGGGGGCGAGAGACCCAGTACTTC; j_call: TRBJ2-5; clone_size: .; d_call: TRBD2; v_call: TRBV6-5
cdr3_aa: CASSVSGGAVNEQFF; cdr3_nt: TGTGCCAGCAGCGTGAGCGGGGGGGCCGTCAATGAGCAGTTCTTC; j_call: TRBJ2-1; clone_size: few; d_call: TRBD2; v_call: TRBV7-2
cdr3_aa: CASSSPDRVETQYF; cdr3_nt: TGCGCCAGCAGCAGTCCCGACAGGGTGGAGACCCAGTACTTC; j_call: TRBJ2-5; clone_size: many; d_call: TRBD1; v_call: TRBV5-1
cdr3_aa: CASSATGSNSPLHF; cdr3_nt: TGTGCCAGCAGCGCGACAGGGTCCAATTCACCCCTCCACTTT; j_call: TRBJ1-6; clone_size: many; d_call: TRBD1; v_call: TRBV9
cdr3_aa: CAISDRSSYEQYF; cdr3_nt: TGTGCCATCAGTGACAGGTCGAGCTACGAGCAGTACTTC; j_call: TRBJ2-7; clone_size: many; d_call: .; v_call: TRBV10-3
cdr3_aa: CSVGGEAFF; cdr3_nt: TGCAGCGTAGGGGGGGAAGCTTTCTTT; j_call: TRBJ1-1; clone_size: few; d_call: .; v_call: TRBV29-1
cdr3_aa: CASTNTGELFF; cdr3_nt: TGTGCCAGCACGAACACCGGGGAGCTGTTTTTT; j_call: TRBJ2-2; clone_size: many; d_call: .; v_call: TRBV27
cdr3_aa: CASNTNSATNEKLFF; cdr3_nt: TGTGCCAGCAACACAAACTCGGCAACTAATGAAAAACTGTTTTTT; j_call: TRBJ1-4; clone_size: many; d_call: .; v_call: TRBV28
cdr3_aa: CARRSGLNTEAFF; cdr3_nt: TGTGCGAGGAGATCGGGGTTGAACACTGAAGCTTTCTTT; j_call: TRBJ1-1; clone_size: few; d_call: .; v_call: TRBV30
cdr3_aa: CASSGWTGGLDTQYF; cdr3_nt: TGTGCCAGCAGCGGATGGACAGGGGGCTTAGATACGCAGTATTTT; j_call: TRBJ2-3; clone_size: many; d_call: TRBD1; v_call: TRBV9
cdr3_aa: CASSPLSGANVLTF; cdr3_nt: TGTGCCAGCAGTCCTCTCTCTGGGGCCAACGTCCTGACTTTC; j_call: TRBJ2-6; clone_size: few; d_call: .; v_call: TRBV27
cdr3_aa: CASSLSGQSYEQYF; cdr3_nt: TGTGCCAGCAGTTTATCGGGACAGAGCTACGAGCAGTACTTC; j_call: TRBJ2-7; clone_size: few; d_call: TRBD1; v_call: TRBV12-3/TRBV12-4
cdr3_aa: CASSLGVTSTDTQYF; cdr3_nt: TGCGCCAGCAGTCTAGGAGTTACTAGCACAGATACGCAGTATTTT; j_call: TRBJ2-3; clone_size: .; d_call: .; v_call: TRBV4-3
cdr3_aa: CASSQGAGAEQFF; cdr3_nt: TGCGCCAGCAGCCAAGGAGCGGGGGCTGAGCAGTTCTTC; j_call: TRBJ2-1; clone_size: many; d_call: TRBD2; v_call: TRBV4-3
cdr3_aa: CASRGDRVGSKNIQYF; cdr3_nt: TGTGCCAGCAGGGGGGACAGGGTTGGATCCAAAAACATTCAGTACTTC; j_call: TRBJ2-4; clone_size: many; d_call: TRBD1; v_call: TRBV28
cdr3_aa: CASSFGGGYAAEQYF; cdr3_nt: TGTGCCAGCAGTTTTGGGGGGGGTTACGCTGCCGAGCAGTACTTC; j_call: TRBJ2-7; clone_size: medium-sized; d_call: TRBD2; v_call: TRBV27
cdr3_aa: CASSGTRTGELFF; cdr3_nt: TGTGCCAGCAGTGGAACTAGAACCGGGGAGCTGTTTTTT; j_call: TRBJ2-2; clone_size: few; d_call: .; v_call: TRBV2
cdr3_aa: CAISEMEYRSSYNSPLHF; cdr3_nt: TGTGCCATCAGTGAGATGGAGTACAGGAGCTCCTATAATTCACCCCTCCACTTT; j_call: TRBJ1-6; clone_size: few; d_call: .; v_call: TRBV10-3
cdr3_aa: CASSGLRGAVGELFF; cdr3_nt: TGTGCCAGCAGTGGGTTGCGTGGGGCTGTCGGGGAGCTGTTTTTT; j_call: TRBJ2-2; clone_size: .; d_call: .; v_call: TRBV2
cdr3_aa: CSVLGGTGELFF; cdr3_nt: TGCAGCGTTTTAGGGGGGACCGGGGAGCTGTTTTTT; j_call: TRBJ2-2; clone_size: many; d_call: .; v_call: TRBV29-1
cdr3_aa: CASSLGGGSNTEAFF; cdr3_nt: TGTGCCAGCAGCTTAGGTGGGGGCTCGAACACTGAAGCTTTCTTT; j_call: TRBJ1-1; clone_size: few; d_call: .; v_call: TRBV7-9
cdr3_aa: CASSFAGRGDQPQHF; cdr3_nt: TGTGCCAGCAGTTTCGCCGGCAGGGGAGATCAGCCCCAGCATTTT; j_call: TRBJ1-5; clone_size: .; d_call: .; v_call: TRBV6-5
cdr3_aa: CASSSPDRSIYGYTF; cdr3_nt: TGTGCCAGCAGTTCCCCGGACAGGTCCATTTATGGCTACACCTTC; j_call: TRBJ1-2; clone_size: many; d_call: TRBD1; v_call: TRBV28
cdr3_aa: CASILSRAGGDEQFF; cdr3_nt: TGTGCCAGCATCCTCTCCAGGGCGGGAGGCGATGAGCAGTTCTTC; j_call: TRBJ2-1; clone_size: .; d_call: TRBD2; v_call: TRBV6-6
cdr3_aa: CASSLVARTTGELFF; cdr3_nt: TGTGCCAGCAGCTTAGTTGCCAGAACCACCGGGGAGCTGTTTTTT; j_call: TRBJ2-2; clone_size: few; d_call: .; v_call: TRBV7-8
cdr3_aa: CASSYGQNQPQHF; cdr3_nt: TGTGCCAGCAGTTACGGGCAGAATCAGCCCCAGCATTTT; j_call: TRBJ1-5; clone_size: few; d_call: .; v_call: TRBV6-2/TRBV6-3
cdr3_aa: CAISGLADTQYF; cdr3_nt: TGTGCCATCAGTGGGTTAGCAGATACGCAGTATTTT; j_call: TRBJ2-3; clone_size: .; d_call: .; v_call: TRBV10-3
cdr3_aa: CSARGQGGGEKLFF; cdr3_nt: TGCAGTGCTCGGGGACAGGGTGGTGGTGAAAAACTGTTTTTT; j_call: TRBJ1-4; clone_size: many; d_call: TRBD1; v_call: TRBV20-1
cdr3_aa: CAISGQGDQPQHF; cdr3_nt: TGTGCCATCAGTGGACAGGGTGATCAGCCCCAGCATTTT; j_call: TRBJ1-5; clone_size: many; d_call: TRBD1; v_call: TRBV10-3
cdr3_aa: CASSLAATGDEQYF; cdr3_nt: TGTGCCAGCAGCTTAGCCGCGACAGGGGACGAGCAGTACTTC; j_call: TRBJ2-7; clone_size: .; d_call: TRBD1; v_call: TRBV7-9
cdr3_aa: CASKVNHSPLHF; cdr3_nt: TGTGCCAGCAAAGTGAACCATTCACCCCTCCACTTT; j_call: TRBJ1-6; clone_size: .; d_call: .; v_call: TRBV27
cdr3_aa: CASSSQGEHEKLFF; cdr3_nt: TGCGCCAGCAGCTCACAGGGGGAGCATGAAAAACTGTTTTTT; j_call: TRBJ1-4; clone_size: .; d_call: TRBD1; v_call: TRBV5-1
cdr3_aa: CASSEGGTGDYNEQFF; cdr3_nt: TGTGCCAGCAGCGAGGGCGGGACAGGGGACTACAATGAGCAGTTCTTC; j_call: TRBJ2-1; clone_size: few; d_call: TRBD1; v_call: TRBV9
cdr3_aa: CASTLGHRGLSPLHF; cdr3_nt: TGTGCCAGCACCCTCGGACACAGGGGGTTGTCACCCCTCCACTTT; j_call: TRBJ1-6; clone_size: .; d_call: TRBD1; v_call: TRBV28
cdr3_aa: CSVGQSLTEAFF; cdr3_nt: TGCAGCGTTGGACAGAGCCTCACTGAAGCTTTCTTT; j_call: TRBJ1-1; clone_size: .; d_call: .; v_call: TRBV29-1
cdr3_aa: CASTLGAQNYGYTF; cdr3_nt: TGTGCCAGCACCCTAGGGGCACAAAACTATGGCTACACCTTC; j_call: TRBJ1-2; clone_size: many; d_call: .; v_call: TRBV12-3/TRBV12-4